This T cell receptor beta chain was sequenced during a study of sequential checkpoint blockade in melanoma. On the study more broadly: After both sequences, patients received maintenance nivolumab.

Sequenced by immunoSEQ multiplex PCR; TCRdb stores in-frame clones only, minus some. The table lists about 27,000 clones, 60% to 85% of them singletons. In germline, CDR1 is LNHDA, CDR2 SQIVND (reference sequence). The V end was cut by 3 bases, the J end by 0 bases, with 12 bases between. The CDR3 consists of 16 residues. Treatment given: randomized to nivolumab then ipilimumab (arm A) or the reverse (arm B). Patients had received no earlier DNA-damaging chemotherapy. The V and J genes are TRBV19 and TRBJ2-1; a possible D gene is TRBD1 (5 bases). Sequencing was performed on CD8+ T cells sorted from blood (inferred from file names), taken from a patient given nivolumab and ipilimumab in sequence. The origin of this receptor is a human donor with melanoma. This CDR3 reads CASSIDSDSSYNEQFF. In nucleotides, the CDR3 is TGTGCCAGTAGTATTGACAGTGATAGCTCCTACAATGAGCAGTTCTTC.